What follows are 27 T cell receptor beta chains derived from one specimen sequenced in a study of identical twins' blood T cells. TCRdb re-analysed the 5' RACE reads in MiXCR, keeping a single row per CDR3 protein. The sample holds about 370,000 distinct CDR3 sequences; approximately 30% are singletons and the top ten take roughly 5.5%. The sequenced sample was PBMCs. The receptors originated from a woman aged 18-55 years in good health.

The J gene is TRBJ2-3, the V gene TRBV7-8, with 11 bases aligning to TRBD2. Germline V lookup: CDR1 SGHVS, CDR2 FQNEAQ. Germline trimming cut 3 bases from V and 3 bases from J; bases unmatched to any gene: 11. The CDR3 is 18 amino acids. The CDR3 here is CASSFSTSGTTGTDTQYF. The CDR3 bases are TGTGCCAGCAGCTTTTCGACTAGCGGGACGACGGGAACAGATACGCAGTATTTT.

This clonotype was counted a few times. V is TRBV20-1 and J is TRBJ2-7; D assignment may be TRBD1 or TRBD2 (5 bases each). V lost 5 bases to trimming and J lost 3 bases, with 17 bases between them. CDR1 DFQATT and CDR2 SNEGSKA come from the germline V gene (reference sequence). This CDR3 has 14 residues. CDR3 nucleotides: TGCAGTGCTTCCCGGGACGGACTTGGCTACGAGCAGTACTTC. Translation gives CSASRDGLGYEQYF.

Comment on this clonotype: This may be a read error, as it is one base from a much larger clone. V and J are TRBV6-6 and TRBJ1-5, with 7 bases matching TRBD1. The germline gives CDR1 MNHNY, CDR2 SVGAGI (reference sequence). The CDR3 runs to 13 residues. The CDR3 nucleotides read TGTGCCAGCAGCGGACAGGCCAATCGGCCCCAGCATTTT. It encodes CASSGQANRPQHF.

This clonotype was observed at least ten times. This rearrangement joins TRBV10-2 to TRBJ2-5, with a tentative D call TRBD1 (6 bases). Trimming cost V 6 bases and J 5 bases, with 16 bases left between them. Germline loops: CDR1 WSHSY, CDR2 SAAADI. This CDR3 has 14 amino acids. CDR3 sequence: CASRGARLFETQYF. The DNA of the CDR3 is TGCGCCAGCAGGGGGGCTAGGTTGTTTGAGACCCAGTACTTC.

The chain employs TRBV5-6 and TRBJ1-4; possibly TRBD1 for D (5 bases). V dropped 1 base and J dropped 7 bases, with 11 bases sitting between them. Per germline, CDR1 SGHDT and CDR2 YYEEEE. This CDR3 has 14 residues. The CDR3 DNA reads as TGTGCCAGCAGCTTGAGACAGATGGGTGAAAAACTGTTTTTT. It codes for CASSLRQMGEKLFF.

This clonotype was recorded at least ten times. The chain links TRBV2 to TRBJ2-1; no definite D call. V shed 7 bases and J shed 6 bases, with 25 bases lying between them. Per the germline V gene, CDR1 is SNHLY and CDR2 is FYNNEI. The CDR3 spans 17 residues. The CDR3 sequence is CASISGLTYAGGNEQFF. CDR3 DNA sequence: TGTGCCAGCATTTCGGGCCTAACTTATGCAGGCGGCAATGAGCAGTTCTTC.

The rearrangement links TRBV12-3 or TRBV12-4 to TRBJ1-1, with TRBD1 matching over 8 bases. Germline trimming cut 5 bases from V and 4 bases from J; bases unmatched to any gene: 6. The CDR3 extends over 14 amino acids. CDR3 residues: CASSPDDRGTEAFF. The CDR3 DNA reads TGTGCCAGCAGTCCAGACGACAGGGGCACTGAAGCTTTCTTT.

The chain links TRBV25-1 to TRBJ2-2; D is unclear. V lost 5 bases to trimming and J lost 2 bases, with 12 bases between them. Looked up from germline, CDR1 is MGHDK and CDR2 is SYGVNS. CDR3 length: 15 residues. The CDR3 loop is CASSTMVLNTGELFF. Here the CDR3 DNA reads TGTGCCAGCAGTACCATGGTATTAAACACCGGGGAGCTGTTTTTT.

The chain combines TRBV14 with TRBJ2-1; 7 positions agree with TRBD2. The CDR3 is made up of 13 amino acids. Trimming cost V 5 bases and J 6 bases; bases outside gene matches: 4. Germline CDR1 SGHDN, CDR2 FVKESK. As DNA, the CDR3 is TGTGCCAGCAGCAACGGACTAGGCAATGAGCAGTTCTTC. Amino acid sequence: CASSNGLGNEQFF.

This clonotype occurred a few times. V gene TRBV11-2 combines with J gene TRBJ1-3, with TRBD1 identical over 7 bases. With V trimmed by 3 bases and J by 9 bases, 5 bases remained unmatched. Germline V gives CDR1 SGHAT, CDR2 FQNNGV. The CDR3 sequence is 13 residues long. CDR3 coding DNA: TGTGCCAGCAGCTTGCAGGGGGGGATCACCATATATTTT. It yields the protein CASSLQGGITIYF.

Here the CDR3 reads CASSQDLAEPYNEQFF. CDR3 bases: TGCGCCAGCAGCCAAGATCTAGCGGAACCCTACAATGAGCAGTTCTTC. The V gene is TRBV4-3, the J gene TRBJ2-1; TRBD2 matches 7 bases. Germline V lookup: CDR1 LGHNA, CDR2 YSLEER. The CDR3 runs 16 residues. Trimming took 0 bases from V and 2 from J; bases not matched to a gene: 4.

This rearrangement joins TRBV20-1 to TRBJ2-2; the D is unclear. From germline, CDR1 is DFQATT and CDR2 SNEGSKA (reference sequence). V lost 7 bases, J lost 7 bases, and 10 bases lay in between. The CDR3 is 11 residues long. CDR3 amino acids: CSVYRLGELFF. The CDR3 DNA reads TGCAGTGTCTACAGACTCGGGGAGCTGTTTTTT.

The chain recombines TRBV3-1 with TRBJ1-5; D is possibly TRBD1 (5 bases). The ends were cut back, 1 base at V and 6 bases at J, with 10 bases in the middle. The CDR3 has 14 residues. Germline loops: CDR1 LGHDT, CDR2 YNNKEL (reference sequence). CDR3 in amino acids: CASSQAQGGQPQHF. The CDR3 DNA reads TGTGCCAGCAGCCAAGCTCAGGGAGGTCAGCCCCAGCATTTT.

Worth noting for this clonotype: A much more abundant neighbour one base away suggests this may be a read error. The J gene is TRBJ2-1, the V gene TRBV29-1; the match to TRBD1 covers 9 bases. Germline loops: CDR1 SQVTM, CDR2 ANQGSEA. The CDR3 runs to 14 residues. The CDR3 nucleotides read TGCAGCGTGGGTCGGGACAGGGTAAACAATGAGCAGTTATTC. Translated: CSVGRDRVNNEQLF.

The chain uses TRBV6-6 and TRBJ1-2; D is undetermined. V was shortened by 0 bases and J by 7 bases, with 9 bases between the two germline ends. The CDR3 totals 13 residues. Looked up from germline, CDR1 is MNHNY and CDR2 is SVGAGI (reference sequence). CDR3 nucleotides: TGTGCCAGCAGTTACTCCCCGGGCGGTGGCTACACCTTC. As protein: CASSYSPGGGYTF.

The CDR3 DNA reads as TGTGCCAGCAGAAGAGCGGGAGTCAACGAGCAGTACTTC. The encoded protein is CASRRAGVNEQYF. The chain employs TRBV13 and TRBJ2-7; the match to TRBD2 covers 8 bases. The CDR3 is 13 amino acids. After removal of 6 bases from V and 5 bases from J, the junction contained 6 bases not matched to a gene. Germline assignment: CDR1 PRHDT and CDR2 FYEKMQ (reference sequence).

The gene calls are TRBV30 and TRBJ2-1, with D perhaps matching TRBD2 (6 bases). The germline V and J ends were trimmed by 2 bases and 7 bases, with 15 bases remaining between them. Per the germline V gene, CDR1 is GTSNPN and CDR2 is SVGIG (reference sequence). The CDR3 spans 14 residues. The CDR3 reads CAWSYLAGTNEQFF. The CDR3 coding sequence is TGTGCCTGGAGTTATCTGGCGGGGACTAATGAGCAGTTCTTC.

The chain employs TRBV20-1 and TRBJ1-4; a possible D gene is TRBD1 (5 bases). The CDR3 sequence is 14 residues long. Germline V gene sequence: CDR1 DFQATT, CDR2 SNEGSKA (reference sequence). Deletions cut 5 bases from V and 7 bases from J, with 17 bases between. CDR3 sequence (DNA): TGCAGTGCTTACCCTTCAGGTGGGGGTGAAAAACTGTTTTTT. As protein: CSAYPSGGGEKLFF.

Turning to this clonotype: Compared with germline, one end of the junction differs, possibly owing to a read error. The CDR3 reads CASSSRGTGEMFF. In nucleotides, the CDR3 is TGTGCCAGCAGTTCTAGGGGCACCGGGGAGATGTTTTTT. V gene TRBV12-3 or TRBV12-4 combines with J gene TRBJ2-2; D is perhaps TRBD1 or TRBD2 (5 bases each). The CDR3 is 13 residues long.

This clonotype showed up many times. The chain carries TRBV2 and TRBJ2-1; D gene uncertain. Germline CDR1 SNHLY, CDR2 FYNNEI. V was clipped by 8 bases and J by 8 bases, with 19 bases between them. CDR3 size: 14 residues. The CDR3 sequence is CASARRVVGHEQFF. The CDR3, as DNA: TGTGCCAGCGCCCGAAGAGTGGTGGGCCATGAGCAGTTCTTC.

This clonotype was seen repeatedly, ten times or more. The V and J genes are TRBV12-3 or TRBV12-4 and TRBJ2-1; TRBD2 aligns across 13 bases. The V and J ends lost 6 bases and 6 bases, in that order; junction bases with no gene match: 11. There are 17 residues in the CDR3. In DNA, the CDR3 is TGTGCCAGCAGGGTCGTGACGGGACTAGCGGGGTCCAATGAGCAGTTCTTC. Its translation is CASRVVTGLAGSNEQFF.

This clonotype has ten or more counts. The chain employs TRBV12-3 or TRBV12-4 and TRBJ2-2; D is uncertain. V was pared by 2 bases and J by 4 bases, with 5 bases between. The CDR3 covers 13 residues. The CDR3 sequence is CASSLSITGELFF. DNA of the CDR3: TGTGCCAGCAGTTTAAGTATCACCGGGGAGCTGTTTTTT.

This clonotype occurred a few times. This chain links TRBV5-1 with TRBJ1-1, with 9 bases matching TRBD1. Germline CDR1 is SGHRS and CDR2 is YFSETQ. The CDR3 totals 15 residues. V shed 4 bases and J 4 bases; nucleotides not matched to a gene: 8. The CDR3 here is CASSPRDRVFTEAFF. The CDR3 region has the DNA TGCGCCAGCAGCCCCCGGGACAGGGTTTTCACTGAAGCTTTCTTT.

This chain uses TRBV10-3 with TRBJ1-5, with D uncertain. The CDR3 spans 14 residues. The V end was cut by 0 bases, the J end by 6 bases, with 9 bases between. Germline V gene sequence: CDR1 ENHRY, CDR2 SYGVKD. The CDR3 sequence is CAISESTVSQPQHF. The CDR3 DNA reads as TGTGCCATCAGTGAGTCGACGGTATCTCAGCCCCAGCATTTT.

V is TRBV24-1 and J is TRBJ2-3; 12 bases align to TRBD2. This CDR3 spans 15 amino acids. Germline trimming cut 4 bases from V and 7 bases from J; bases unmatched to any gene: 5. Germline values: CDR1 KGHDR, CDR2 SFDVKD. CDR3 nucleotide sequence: TGTGCCACCAGTGACTCAGGACTAGCGGGACATACGCAGTATTTT. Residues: CATSDSGLAGHTQYF.

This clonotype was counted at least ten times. Here the CDR3 DNA reads TGTGCCAGCAGCCGAAACATGGACACTGAAGCTTTCTTT. This translates into CASSRNMDTEAFF. The V and J genes are TRBV2 and TRBJ1-1; D is undetermined. Between the trimmed V and J ends, which lost 6 bases and 3 bases, there was a span of 11 bases. Germline V gene lookup returns CDR1 SNHLY and CDR2 FYNNEI. The CDR3 length is 13 residues.

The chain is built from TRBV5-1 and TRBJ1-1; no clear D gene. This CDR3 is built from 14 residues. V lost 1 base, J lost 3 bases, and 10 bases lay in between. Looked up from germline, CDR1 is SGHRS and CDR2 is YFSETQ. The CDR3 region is CASSLRVVDTEAFF. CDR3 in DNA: TGCGCCAGCAGCTTGAGGGTGGTGGACACTGAAGCTTTCTTT.